This entry lists 6 T cell receptor beta chains sequenced from one sample in a study of blood T cell repertoires in COVID-19. The repertoire was sequenced with immunoSEQ multiplex PCR; TCRdb's copy has only in-frame clones and lacks some. The table has a few hundred thousand clones, 89% seen once. The sample taken for sequencing was peripheral blood. These receptor sequences come from a man aged 40-50 years with acute or convalescent COVID-19.

The chain couples TRBV19 to TRBJ1-2; possibly TRBD1 for D (5 bases). The V gene lost 8 bases and the J gene lost 3 bases, with 19 bases spanning the gap. The CDR3 covers 15 residues. From germline, CDR1 is LNHDA and CDR2 SQIVND (reference sequence). The CDR3 sequence is CASQSREGPYYGYTF. In DNA form, the CDR3 reads TGTGCCAGTCAGTCTCGGGAGGGGCCCTACTATGGCTACACCTTC. Using reference TRBV19 and TRBJ1-2 for the parts outside the CDR3, the full variable domain is DGGITQSPKYLFRKEGQNVTLSCEQNLNHDAMYWYRQDPGQGLRLIYYSQIVNDFQKGDIAEGYSVSREKKESFPLTVTSAQKNPTAFYLCASQSREGPYYGYTFGSGTRLTVV.

The chain uses TRBV10-1 and TRBJ2-1, with TRBD1 identical over 8 bases. Germline CDR1 reads WNHNN; CDR2 reads SYGVQD (reference sequence). The CDR3 runs 13 residues. With 6 bases clipped from V and 5 bases from J, the junction kept 3 bases outside the gene matches. Here the CDR3 DNA reads TGCGCCAGCAGCGTGGACAGGGACAATGAGCAGTTCTTC. This codes for CASSVDRDNEQFF.

This sequence joins TRBV10-3 and TRBJ2-5; weak D call: TRBD1 (6 bases). Trimming left V 2 bases short and J 5 bases short, with 9 bases between. Germline CDR1 is ENHRY and CDR2 is SYGVKD. The CDR3 covers 13 residues. This CDR3 is CAISEDRTETQYF. The CDR3 DNA follows: TGTGCCATCAGTGAGGACAGGACGGAGACCCAGTACTTC.

Points on this clone: Other nucleotide sequences from this sample produce the same CDR3. This chain connects TRBV18 to TRBJ1-4; 9 nucleotides align to TRBD1. The CDR3 contains 16 residues. The trim removed 3 bases at V and 0 bases at J, leaving 2 bases unmatched. CDR1 is KGHSH and CDR2 is LQKENI in the germline V gene. The CDR3 loop is CASSPGQGATNEKLFF. The DNA for the CDR3 is TGTGCCAGCTCACCGGGACAGGGAGCAACTAATGAAAAACTGTTTTTT.

The chain uses TRBV3-1 (or the pseudogene TRBV3-2) and TRBJ2-7; tentatively, D is TRBD2 (5 bases). Germline V gene sequence: CDR1 LGHDT, CDR2 YNNKEL (reference sequence). V dropped 1 base and J dropped 4 bases, with 8 bases sitting between them. CDR3 length equals 13 residues. The CDR3 loop reads CASSQGAGYEQYF. In DNA form, the CDR3 reads TGTGCCAGCAGCCAAGGGGCGGGTTACGAGCAGTACTTC.

The chain couples TRBV5-1 to TRBJ2-5, with 11 bases matching TRBD1. Trimming at V came to 5 bases and at J to 0 bases, leaving 12 bases not matched to a gene. Germline-derived CDR1 and CDR2 are SGHRS and YFSETQ. The CDR3 runs to 18 residues. The CDR3 reads CASSRPRDRGVDQETQYF. In DNA, the CDR3 is TGCGCCAGCAGTCGCCCCCGGGACAGGGGGGTAGACCAAGAGACCCAGTACTTC.